Listed here are 18 T cell receptor beta chains from one sample, sequenced in a study of blood T cell repertoires in COVID-19. Repertoires were generated with immunoSEQ multiplex PCR, while TCRdb's copy carries only in-frame clones and drops some. The sample gives 60,000 to 70,000 clones, almost 90% of which show up once; around 20% is in the top ten. The sequenced sample consisted of peripheral blood. The origin of the receptors is a woman older than 75 with active COVID-19.

CDR3 coding DNA: TGTGCCATCAGTGCTAGCGGGGGAGCGTACCAAGAGACCCAGTACTTC. Encoded protein: CAISASGGAYQETQYF. The chain recombines TRBV10-3 with TRBJ2-5; 10 nucleotides align to TRBD2. V shed 4 bases and J 0 bases; nucleotides not matched to a gene: 5. The germline V gene encodes CDR1 ENHRY and CDR2 SYGVKD. The CDR3 sequence is 16 residues long.

The gene calls are TRBV18 and TRBJ1-4; 8 nucleotides align to TRBD1. V lost 1 base, J lost 5 bases, and 3 bases stayed unmatched. The CDR3 has 15 amino acids. CDR1 and CDR2 from the germline V gene are KGHSH and LQKENI. The CDR3 coding sequence is TGTGCCAGCTCACCACGACAGGGGATCAATGAAAAACTGTTTTTT. This gives the protein CASSPRQGINEKLFF.

This clone was seen a single time. This chain joins TRBV9 and TRBJ2-1, with 9 positions matching TRBD2. CDR1 is SGDLS, CDR2 YYNGEE, per germline. Unmatched junction bases numbered 6, after V lost 6 bases and J lost 5 bases. The CDR3 extends over 14 amino acids. The CDR3 region is CASTPSGANNEQFF. CDR3 DNA: TGTGCCAGCACTCCTAGCGGGGCTAACAATGAGCAGTTCTTC.

The gene calls are TRBV3-1 (or the pseudogene TRBV3-2) and TRBJ2-1; TRBD2 aligns across 9 bases. Germline CDR1 reads LGHDT; CDR2 reads YNNKEL (reference sequence). CDR3 length equals 15 residues. Losses at the gene ends were 4 bases for V and 3 bases for J; bases not matched to a gene: 4. The CDR3 DNA follows: TGTGCCAGCAGCCCGCGACTAGCGGACTACAATGAGCAGTTCTTC. Encoded protein: CASSPRLADYNEQFF.

V is TRBV19 and J is TRBJ2-1; D may be TRBD2 (6 bases). V was cut by 3 bases and J by 3 bases, with 12 bases left in between. Germline values: CDR1 LNHDA, CDR2 SQIVND (reference sequence). The CDR3 runs 15 residues. In nucleotides, the CDR3 is TGTGCCAGTAGTATCTCGGCGGGGATCTACAATGAGCAGTTCTTC. This translates into CASSISAGIYNEQFF.

This clone came up once. CDR3 amino acids: CASSVGGDTEAFF. CDR3 nucleotide sequence: TGTGCCAGCAGCGTTGGAGGGGACACTGAAGCTTTCTTT. The V gene is TRBV9, the J gene TRBJ1-1; D perhaps matches TRBD1 (5 bases). V was clipped by 2 bases and J by 3 bases, with 8 bases between them. Germline V lookup: CDR1 SGDLS, CDR2 YYNGEE. The CDR3 covers 13 residues.

V usage is TRBV28 and J usage is TRBJ1-1, with no clear D. Germline V gene sequence: CDR1 MDHEN, CDR2 SYDVKM. The CDR3 extends over 14 amino acids. Deletions cut 5 bases from V and 11 bases from J, with 21 bases between. The CDR3 DNA sequence: TGTGCCAGCAGTCCCAACGGGTCTGGTGATCGCGCTTTCTTT. Translating gives CASSPNGSGDRAFF.

The V and J genes are TRBV6-5 and TRBJ1-5, with D perhaps TRBD1 (6 bases). Trimming took 7 bases from V and 2 from J, leaving 12 bases between them. Germline V gives CDR1 MNHEY, CDR2 SVGAGI. The CDR3 totals 14 residues. The CDR3 region is CASIPGDGNQPQHF. Here the CDR3 DNA reads TGTGCCAGCATCCCAGGGGATGGCAATCAGCCCCAGCATTTT.

The rearrangement joins TRBV5-1 to TRBJ2-5; 9 nucleotides align to TRBD2. The CDR3 has 17 amino acids. Trimming took 6 bases from V and 5 from J; bases not matched to a gene: 17. The germline gives CDR1 SGHRS, CDR2 YFSETQ. The chain's CDR3 is CASKPSGSRGGLETQYF. CDR3 DNA sequence: TGCGCCAGCAAACCCAGCGGATCGCGGGGGGGCCTTGAGACCCAGTACTTC.

This chain links TRBV30 with TRBJ1-3; a weak D match, TRBD1 (5 bases). Germline CDR1 and CDR2: GTSNPN and SVGIG (reference sequence). The CDR3 is 15 residues long. Between the trimmed V and J ends, which lost 5 bases and 5 bases, there was a span of 19 bases. Here the CDR3 reads CAWLNRGGARNTIYF. CDR3 nucleotide sequence: TGTGCCTGGTTAAATCGGGGGGGAGCCAGAAACACCATATATTTT.

V is TRBV6-4 and J is TRBJ2-1; 10 bases fit TRBD2. This CDR3 is built from 15 residues. CDR1 and CDR2 from the germline V gene are MRHNA and SNTAGT. The J segment lost 3 bases and the V segment lost 2 bases, leaving 1 base of the junction unmatched. CDR3 bases: TGTGCCAGCAGTGACGTAGCGGGGGGCTACAATGAGCAGTTCTTC. This codes for CASSDVAGGYNEQFF.

This clone has just a few counts. This sequence joins TRBV28 and TRBJ1-4; TRBD1 might be the D (5 bases). The CDR3 covers 17 residues. The germline V gene has CDR1 MDHEN and CDR2 SYDVKM. Trimming pared 10 bases from V and 0 bases from J, leaving 21 bases between. The CDR3 bases are TGTGCCACCTTGCCGGGGGGTTGGGGTGCAACTAATGAAAAACTGTTTTTT. This codes for CATLPGGWGATNEKLFF.

V gene TRBV6-2 or TRBV6-3 combines with J gene TRBJ1-2; a weak D match, TRBD1 (6 bases). The CDR3 runs 12 residues. The germline CDR1 and CDR2 sequences are MNHEY and SVGEGT. Trimming left V 5 bases short and J 6 bases short, with 10 bases between. The CDR3 DNA reads TGTGCCAGCAGTACAGGGTATGATGGCTACACCTTC. It encodes CASSTGYDGYTF.

This chain connects TRBV5-6 to TRBJ1-6; possible D gene TRBD1, 5 bases. Germline V gene data show CDR1 as SGHDT and CDR2 as YYEEEE. This CDR3 is 15 amino acids long. V was shortened by 5 bases and J by 7 bases, with 16 bases between the two germline ends. The chain's CDR3 is CASRWRGLRNSPLHF. CDR3 DNA sequence: TGTGCCAGCAGATGGAGGGGATTGAGGAATTCACCCCTCCACTTT.

V is TRBV7-2 and J is TRBJ2-1; 10 bases are shared with TRBD1. CDR1 and CDR2 from the germline V gene are SGHTA and FQGNSA. V trimming: 5 bases; J trimming: 8 bases; junction bases outside the gene matches: 6. The CDR3 runs 14 residues. The CDR3 bases are TGTGCCAGCAGCATGAGACAGGGGGCCGATGAGCAGTTCTTC. This sequence encodes CASSMRQGADEQFF.

This sequence joins TRBV19 and TRBJ2-5, with a weak D call TRBD1 (6 bases). Trimming pared 6 bases from V and 5 bases from J, leaving 19 bases between. Germline V gives CDR1 LNHDA, CDR2 SQIVND (reference sequence). The CDR3 is made up of 15 amino acids. The DNA of the CDR3 is TGTGCCAGTAGCCGAAACAGGGTTGGTCGGGAGACCCAGTACTTC. Residues: CASSRNRVGRETQYF.

The chain carries TRBV18 and TRBJ1-5; 7 bases align to TRBD1. This CDR3 comprises 16 residues. The ends lost 2 bases at V and 7 bases at J; junction bases unmatched: 11. Germline V gene data show CDR1 as KGHSH and CDR2 as LQKENI. The DNA of the CDR3 is TGTGCCAGCTCACCATACAACAGGGGAGGTTACCAGCCCCAGCATTTT. This codes for CASSPYNRGGYQPQHF.

This clone was recorded many times. This chain connects TRBV7-8 to TRBJ1-2, with D unclear. Trimming took off 1 base at V and 6 bases at J, with 12 bases between the two ends. CDR1 is SGHVS, CDR2 FQNEAQ, per germline. The CDR3 runs 14 residues. This CDR3 is CASSLVGRLDGYTF. The CDR3 bases are TGTGCCAGCAGCTTAGTGGGCAGGCTCGATGGCTACACCTTC.